This T cell receptor beta chain is from a study of T cells in Graves' hyperthyroidism and ophthalmopathy. Hyperthyroidism of Graves' type that showed no ophthalmopathy progression within 18 months was stable. Orbital computed tomography, thyroid ultrasound, serum thyroxine and TRAb, and clinical symptoms together informed the diagnoses. Cells are PBMCs isolated from around 10 ml of fresh blood. Amplification of TCR beta CDR3 regions was performed using RNA transcripts as template. Primed by the HTBI set, a first-round RT-PCR was run on the TCR CDR3. TCRdb analysed the multiplex PCR reads with MiXCR anew, one entry per CDR3 protein. The sample consists of around 420,000 distinct CDR3 sequences, around 16% of them appearing once. This clonotype was observed many times. The CDR3 contains 15 residues. The germline V gene encodes CDR1 SGHRS and CDR2 YFSETQ. J lost 10 bases, V lost 3 bases, and 10 bases had no gene match.

J is TRBJ1-6 and V is TRBV5-1; the match to TRBD1 covers 7 bases. Sequenced sample: blood. This receptor was identified in a woman in her late teens or twenties with Graves' hyperthyroidism. CDR3 loop: CASSSAGTARSPLHF. CDR3 nucleotide sequence: TGCGCCAGCAGCTCCGCCGGGACAGCCAGGTCACCCCTCCACTTT.